The rows below give T cell receptor beta chains drawn from one sample of a study of blood T cell repertoires in COVID-19. The table came from immunoSEQ multiplex PCR; TCRdb's copy has only in-frame clones and leaves some out. The sample lists hundreds of thousands of clones, around 89% seen once, with about 3% in the top ten. Sequencing input: PBMCs or T cells enriched from blood (not recorded which). All receptors derive from a woman in her forties or fifties who had recovered from COVID-19. The CDR3 runs from the conserved cysteine through the conserved F or W. Each record gives: J gene, clone size, V gene, D gene, CDR3 protein, CDR3 DNA. The D gene is left open where the match is weak. The size entry is marked missing in some rows and otherwise reads once, few, many or a size class.

J gene: TRBJ1-1; clone size: NA; V gene: TRBV7-2; D gene: NA; CDR3 protein: CASSPGVYTEAFF; CDR3 DNA: TGTGCCAGCAGCCCAGGGGTTTACACTGAAGCTTTCTTT
J gene: TRBJ1-2; clone size: few; V gene: TRBV27; D gene: TRBD1; CDR3 protein: CASSVTGGAAYGYTF; CDR3 DNA: TGTGCCAGCAGTGTCACAGGGGGCGCCGCCTATGGCTACACCTTC
J gene: TRBJ1-5; clone size: NA; V gene: TRBV10-3; D gene: NA; CDR3 protein: CAISGHSNQPQHF; CDR3 DNA: TGTGCCATCTCAGGCCATAGCAATCAGCCCCAGCATTTT
J gene: TRBJ2-7; clone size: NA; V gene: TRBV19; D gene: NA; CDR3 protein: CASSINGGGPLGEQYF; CDR3 DNA: TGTGCCAGTAGTATAAATGGGGGAGGCCCGTTAGGGGAGCAGTACTTC
J gene: TRBJ1-4; clone size: NA; V gene: TRBV28; D gene: NA; CDR3 protein: CASSLRSRATNEKLFF; CDR3 DNA: TGTGCCAGCAGTTTGCGGTCCCGGGCAACTAATGAAAAACTGTTTTTT
J gene: TRBJ2-1; clone size: NA; V gene: TRBV24-1; D gene: TRBD1; CDR3 protein: CATRQGDGYNEQFF; CDR3 DNA: TGTGCCACGAGACAGGGGGACGGATACAATGAGCAGTTCTTC
J gene: TRBJ1-1; clone size: NA; V gene: TRBV18; D gene: TRBD1; CDR3 protein: CASSPNQGQADMNTEAFF; CDR3 DNA: TGTGCCAGCTCACCAAATCAGGGACAGGCTGACATGAACACTGAAGCTTTCTTT
J gene: TRBJ1-2; clone size: NA; V gene: TRBV4-2; D gene: NA; CDR3 protein: CASSPAGEGSYGYTF; CDR3 DNA: TGTGCCAGCAGCCCCGCGGGGGAGGGCTCCTATGGCTACACCTTC
J gene: TRBJ1-3; clone size: NA; V gene: TRBV28; D gene: TRBD1; CDR3 protein: CAPTGFEIGNTIYF; CDR3 DNA: TGTGCCCCGACAGGGTTTGAGATCGGCAACACCATATATTTT
J gene: TRBJ1-2; clone size: NA; V gene: TRBV5-5; D gene: TRBD1; CDR3 protein: CASSPRTGGVNYGYTF; CDR3 DNA: TGTGCCAGCAGCCCCCGCACAGGGGGCGTTAACTATGGCTACACCTTC
J gene: TRBJ1-6; clone size: NA; V gene: TRBV7-9; D gene: TRBD1; CDR3 protein: CASSTGTGGNSPLHF; CDR3 DNA: TGTGCCAGCAGCACCGGGACAGGGGGCAATTCACCCCTCCACTTT
J gene: TRBJ2-1; clone size: few; V gene: TRBV24-1; D gene: NA; CDR3 protein: CATSGRDEQFF; CDR3 DNA: TGTGCCACCAGCGGGCGGGATGAGCAGTTCTTC
J gene: TRBJ1-4; clone size: NA; V gene: TRBV25-1; D gene: TRBD1; CDR3 protein: CASSLGQHEKLFF; CDR3 DNA: TGTGCCAGCAGTCTGGGACAGCATGAAAAACTGTTTTTT
J gene: TRBJ1-4; clone size: NA; V gene: TRBV30; D gene: TRBD1; CDR3 protein: CAWSVGTGLENEKLFF; CDR3 DNA: TGTGCCTGGAGTGTGGGGACAGGGTTGGAAAATGAAAAACTGTTTTTT
J gene: TRBJ2-3; clone size: NA; V gene: TRBV7-2; D gene: TRBD2; CDR3 protein: CASSLGLAGGADTQYF; CDR3 DNA: TGTGCCAGCAGCTTAGGCCTCGCGGGAGGGGCAGATACGCAGTATTTT
J gene: TRBJ1-5; clone size: few; V gene: TRBV19; D gene: NA; CDR3 protein: CASSIVGSSNQPQHF; CDR3 DNA: TGTGCCAGTAGTATAGTCGGGAGTAGCAATCAGCCCCAGCATTTT
J gene: TRBJ1-2; clone size: NA; V gene: TRBV28; D gene: NA; CDR3 protein: CASTIHSTGINYGYTF; CDR3 DNA: TGTGCCAGCACCATCCATTCCACAGGGATAAACTATGGCTACACCTTC
J gene: TRBJ2-7; clone size: NA; V gene: TRBV27; D gene: TRBD2; CDR3 protein: CASSFGTTSYEQYF; CDR3 DNA: TGTGCCAGCAGTTTTGGGACTACCTCCTACGAGCAGTACTTC